This TCR beta chain is from a study of identical twins. TCRdb used MiXCR to reprocess the 5' RACE reads, holding one entry per CDR3 protein. This repertoire shows hundreds of thousands of distinct CDR3 sequences, roughly 18% found once; its top ten account for 13%. In the case of this clonotype: Its target is unknown.

Study-level points and caveats: Excess twin sharing in beta out-of-frame sequences was weaker.

Germline-derived CDR1 and CDR2 are DFQATT and SNEGSKA (reference sequence). The CDR3 is 12 amino acids. Trimming pared 5 bases from V and 7 bases from J, leaving 9 bases between. Separately, the same data were catalogued under a study of T cells expressing NK-cell markers.

The TCR comes from a woman under 30 in good health. Sequenced sample: PBMCs. This chain uses TRBV20-1 with TRBJ1-6, with D possibly matching TRBD1 (5 bases). This chain's CDR3 is CSAAPGNSPLHF. DNA for the CDR3: TGCAGTGCTGCCCCAGGGAATTCACCCCTCCACTTT.